A single sample is the source of the 19 T cell receptor beta chains below, sequenced in a study of cytomegalovirus exposure and HLA in healthy donors. The primer mix had 60 Vbeta and 13 Jbeta primers. Profiling relied on immunoSEQ multiplex PCR, and the TCRdb table lists in-frame clones only, not all of them. Here the sample spans about 190,000 clones, roughly 81% being singletons. The sequencing input was PBMCs. The receptors come from a woman aged 30 to 39 in good health and CMV-seropositive.

In DNA, the CDR3 is TGTGCCAGCAGCGGCCGGGACAGATCCTTTTTTGGGCAGTACTTC. This sequence encodes CASSGRDRSFFGQYF. V gene TRBV7-2 combines with J gene TRBJ2-7, with 7 positions matching TRBD1. The CDR3 totals 15 residues. CDR1 is SGHTA, CDR2 FQGNSA, per germline. Trimming cost V 5 bases and J 9 bases; bases outside gene matches: 16.

V usage is TRBV6-5 and J usage is TRBJ1-4, with 8 bases identical to TRBD1. Germline CDR1 MNHEY, CDR2 SVGAGI. The J segment lost 12 bases and the V segment lost 6 bases, leaving 6 bases of the junction unmatched. The CDR3 covers 12 residues. DNA for the CDR3: TGTGCCAGCAGGACAGGGGAAGAAGAACTGTTTTTT. It codes for CASRTGEEELFF.

The rearrangement joins TRBV7-2 to TRBJ2-2, with a tentative D call TRBD1 (5 bases). This CDR3 is 15 amino acids long. Germline V gene lookup returns CDR1 SGHTA and CDR2 FQGNSA. V was pared by 0 bases and J by 7 bases, with 12 bases between. This chain's CDR3 is CASSLARQFHGELFF. In nucleotides, the CDR3 is TGTGCCAGCAGCTTAGCCCGACAGTTCCACGGGGAGCTGTTTTTT.

This clone was seen more than once but under ten times. V is TRBV7-2 and J is TRBJ2-7, with D perhaps matching TRBD1 (5 bases). The V gene's germline CDR1 is SGHTA and CDR2 FQGNSA. The CDR3 consists of 14 residues. V dropped 5 bases and J dropped 1 base, with 12 bases sitting between them. The DNA of the CDR3 is TGTGCCAGCAGCCCTCGACAGAGTTCCTACGAGCAGTACTTC. Its translation is CASSPRQSSYEQYF.

This rearrangement joins TRBV30 to TRBJ2-5, with D tentatively TRBD1 (6 bases). Germline CDR1 GTSNPN, CDR2 SVGIG (reference sequence). CDR3 size: 14 residues. The V end lost 4 bases, the J end lost 5 bases, and 17 bases lay between the germline ends. The CDR3 region is CAWTPRGGTETQYF. CDR3 nucleotides: TGTGCCTGGACTCCCCGAGGGGGAACGGAGACCCAGTACTTC.

V gene TRBV28 combines with J gene TRBJ2-7; TRBD2 might be the D (7 bases). The CDR3 covers 16 residues. Trimming cost V 2 bases and J 4 bases, with 18 bases left between them. The germline V gene has CDR1 MDHEN and CDR2 SYDVKM. CDR3 loop: CASSLRGFAGEYEQYF. CDR3 in DNA: TGTGCCAGCAGTTTAAGGGGGTTTGCGGGAGAATACGAGCAGTACTTC.

The V and J genes are TRBV28 and TRBJ1-2; weak D call: TRBD1 (5 bases). Germline V lookup: CDR1 MDHEN, CDR2 SYDVKM. Trimming stripped 3 bases from V and 6 bases from J, with 8 bases between. The CDR3 spans 12 residues. The CDR3 sequence is CASSLQGDGYTF. The DNA of the CDR3 is TGTGCCAGCAGTTTGCAAGGGGATGGCTACACCTTC.

This clone was observed a handful of times. This chain joins TRBV6-1 and TRBJ2-7; D uncertain. The CDR3 runs to 11 residues. Trimming took 6 bases from V and 8 from J, leaving 11 bases between them. CDR1 is MNHNS, CDR2 SASEGT, per germline. CDR3 coding DNA: TGTGCCAGCAGCGATAGATATCAGCAGTACTTC. As protein: CASSDRYQQYF.

V and J are TRBV5-4 and TRBJ1-2, with TRBD1 as a possible D gene (6 bases). Germline CDR1 SGHNT, CDR2 YYREEE (reference sequence). The ends were cut back, 3 bases at V and 7 bases at J, with 13 bases in the middle. The CDR3 totals 13 residues. Written as DNA, the CDR3 is TGTGCCAGCAGCTCGAACAGGGAGGGTGGCTACACCTTC. It translates to CASSSNREGGYTF.

The CDR3 DNA is TGTGCCAGCAGTGATTGGACAGGGATTTCCACCGGGGAGCTGTTTTTT. Amino acids: CASSDWTGISTGELFF. V and J are TRBV6-1 and TRBJ2-2, with 8 bases aligning to TRBD1. The J segment lost 4 bases and the V segment lost 3 bases, leaving 7 bases of the junction unmatched. The CDR3 extends over 16 amino acids. Germline-derived CDR1 and CDR2 are MNHNS and SASEGT.

The V and J genes are TRBV11-3 and TRBJ2-1; perhaps TRBD2 as D (5 bases). V was shortened by 3 bases and J by 2 bases, with 8 bases between the two germline ends. The length of the CDR3 is 14 residues. Germline V gives CDR1 SGHNT, CDR2 YENEEA. This CDR3 reads CASSFRGAYNEQFF. The CDR3 nucleotides read TGTGCCAGCAGCTTCCGGGGAGCCTACAATGAGCAGTTCTTC.

V is TRBV4-2 and J is TRBJ2-7, with 15 bases lining up with TRBD2. The CDR3 extends over 20 amino acids. Germline CDR1 is LGHNA and CDR2 is YNFKEQ. The ends lost 2 bases at V and 6 bases at J; junction bases unmatched: 17. The CDR3 reads CASSQTARGLAGGTVSEQYF. The CDR3 DNA reads as TGTGCCAGCAGCCAAACCGCTCGGGGACTAGCGGGAGGAACGGTCAGCGAGCAGTACTTC.

This clone was seen more than once but under ten times. This chain uses TRBV4-1 with TRBJ1-5; D remains ambiguous. V was trimmed by 0 bases and J by 0 bases, leaving 18 bases between them. In germline, CDR1 is MGHRA, CDR2 YSYEKL. The CDR3 extends over 19 amino acids. CDR3 sequence (DNA): TGCGCCAGCAGCCAAGATCGTACATTGGCAGGCGATAGCAATCAGCCCCAGCATTTT. Its translation: CASSQDRTLAGDSNQPQHF.

The chain is built from TRBV7-2 and TRBJ2-7; 9 positions match TRBD1. Losses at the gene ends were 5 bases for V and 2 bases for J; bases not matched to a gene: 10. The CDR3 consists of 16 residues. Germline V gene sequence: CDR1 SGHTA, CDR2 FQGNSA. The CDR3 region has the DNA TGTGCCAGCAGCGAAGGTGGGACAGGGCCCGCCTACGAGCAGTACTTC. This codes for CASSEGGTGPAYEQYF.

This sequence joins TRBV12-5 and TRBJ1-1; D not resolved. CDR3 length equals 13 residues. Germline loops: CDR1 LGHNT, CDR2 FRNRAP. V dropped 1 base and J dropped 1 base, with 4 bases sitting between them. The CDR3 bases are TGTGCTAGTGGTTTGGACAAGAACACTGAAGCTTTCTTT. It codes for CASGLDKNTEAFF.

The chain is built from TRBV28 and TRBJ2-1, with D possibly matching TRBD1 (5 bases). The CDR3 is made up of 16 amino acids. With 4 bases removed from V and 0 bases from J, the gap between germline ends came to 13 bases. CDR1 MDHEN and CDR2 SYDVKM come from the germline V gene. CDR3 amino acids: CASSSMTATSYNEQFF. The CDR3 nucleotides are TGTGCCAGCAGTTCAATGACAGCGACCTCCTACAATGAGCAGTTCTTC. The full variable domain, completed using reference TRBV28 and TRBJ2-1, is DVKVTQSSRYLVKRTGEKVFLECVQDMDHENMFWYRQDPGLGLRLIYFSYDVKMKEKGDIPEGYSVSREKKERFSLILESASTNQTSMYLCASSSMTATSYNEQFFGPGTRLTVL.

CDR3: CASSLNRGYEQYF. The CDR3 coding sequence is TGTGCCAGCAGCTTGAACAGGGGCTACGAGCAGTACTTC. The chain combines TRBV5-5 with TRBJ2-7; 7 nucleotides align to TRBD1. The CDR3 consists of 13 residues. Trimming removed 1 base from V and 3 bases from J; junction bases left unmatched: 1. CDR1 and CDR2 (germline): SGHKS, YYEKEE (reference sequence). The full variable domain, with the rest looked up from reference TRBV5-5 and TRBJ2-7, is DAGVTQSPTHLIKTRGQQVTLRCSPISGHKSVSWYQQVLGQGPQFIFQYYEKEERGRGNFPDRFSARQFPNYSSELNVNALLLGDSALYLCASSLNRGYEQYFGPGTRLTVT.

This clone was observed a handful of times. The junction does not match germline at one end; this may be a read error. The rearrangement joins TRBV6-1 to TRBJ1-4, with unresolved D. This CDR3 spans 12 amino acids. The germline CDR1 and CDR2 sequences are MNHNS and SASEGT. The CDR3 DNA reads TGTGCCAGCAGGTCCACTAGTGAAAAACTGTTTTTT. Translating it yields CASRSTSEKLFF.

CDR3 in DNA: TGCGCCAGCAGCCAAGATGGAGGGATCGGGGAGCTGTTTTTT. It codes for CASSQDGGIGELFF. This rearrangement joins TRBV4-1 to TRBJ2-2, with D perhaps TRBD2 (6 bases). In germline, CDR1 is MGHRA, CDR2 YSYEKL. Trimming took off 0 bases at V and 7 bases at J, with 9 bases between the two ends. The CDR3 has 14 amino acids.